These 29 T cell receptor beta chains share one sample of origin, sequenced in a study of Ad26.COV2.S vaccination and SARS-CoV-2 variants. Regarding treatment: around 19 received Ad26.COV2.S at low or high dose, single or two shots; several received placebo; per-sample allocation not given. On day 63 after the first injection, vaccine and placebo recipients gave samples. Clones were read by immunoSEQ multiplex PCR, and TCRdb kept only the in-frame ones, dropping some. The table has 380,000 or so clones, approximately 83% seen once. The source material was peripheral blood, sampled in a trial of Ad26.COV2.S vaccine versus placebo. The receptors were sampled from a person aged 18-65 years who received the Ad26.COV2.S COVID-19 vaccine or a placebo.

The chain recombines TRBV19 with TRBJ1-5; D perhaps matches TRBD1 (6 bases). Trimming left V 3 bases short and J 4 bases short, with 13 bases between. There are 15 residues in the CDR3. Germline CDR1 and CDR2: LNHDA and SQIVND (reference sequence). In DNA form, the CDR3 reads TGTGCCAGTAGTATTGATGGGGGCAGAAATCAGCCCCAGCATTTT. Translation: CASSIDGGRNQPQHF.

This clone came up once. The genes are TRBV6-4 and TRBJ2-2; TRBD1 matches at 8 bases. V lost 6 bases, J lost 1 base, and 4 bases stayed unmatched. In germline, CDR1 is MRHNA, CDR2 SNTAGT. CDR3 length equals 15 residues. CDR3 DNA sequence: TGTGCCAGCAGGATAGACAGGGGGAACACCGGGGAGCTGTTTTTT. Its protein is CASRIDRGNTGELFF.

The chain is built from TRBV6-5 and TRBJ1-5; D gene ambiguous. CDR1 is MNHEY and CDR2 is SVGAGI in the germline V gene. The germline V and J ends were trimmed by 2 bases and 2 bases, with 7 bases remaining between them. The CDR3 totals 14 residues. The CDR3 is CASSYEEGNQPQHF. In DNA, the CDR3 is TGTGCCAGCAGTTACGAGGAGGGCAATCAGCCCCAGCATTTT.

The rearrangement joins TRBV5-1 to TRBJ2-3; 9 bases map to TRBD2. The germline gives CDR1 SGHRS, CDR2 YFSETQ. Unmatched junction bases numbered 10, after V lost 4 bases and J lost 4 bases. This CDR3 is 16 amino acids long. The CDR3: CASSISSGGNADTQYF. The CDR3 coding sequence is TGCGCCAGCAGCATATCAAGCGGGGGGAACGCAGATACGCAGTATTTT.

This clone appeared a few times. This chain joins TRBV18 and TRBJ2-7; 10 nucleotides agree with TRBD1. Per germline, CDR1 KGHSH and CDR2 LQKENI. Trimming at V came to 0 bases and at J to 5 bases, leaving 4 bases not matched to a gene. CDR3 length: 15 residues. CDR3 protein: CASSPPGTGDNEQYF. In DNA form, the CDR3 reads TGTGCCAGCTCACCACCTGGGACAGGGGACAACGAGCAGTACTTC.

The chain combines TRBV19 with TRBJ2-5; D is possibly TRBD2 (6 bases). From germline, CDR1 is LNHDA and CDR2 SQIVND (reference sequence). V lost 6 bases and J 0 bases, leaving 11 bases between the germline ends. This CDR3 has 14 residues. The CDR3 sequence: CASSRRDYQETQYF. In DNA form, the CDR3 reads TGTGCCAGTAGCCGCCGGGACTACCAAGAGACCCAGTACTTC.

The J gene is TRBJ1-2, the V gene TRBV6-1, with D uncertain. Germline V gene lookup returns CDR1 MNHNS and CDR2 SASEGT. This CDR3 has 15 amino acids. Trimming shortened V by 3 bases and J by 5 bases, and 16 bases separated the two germline ends. CDR3 region: CASSEVHPREYGYTF. DNA for the CDR3: TGTGCCAGCAGTGAGGTTCACCCCCGGGAGTATGGCTACACCTTC.

The gene calls are TRBV5-5 and TRBJ1-1; D is unresolved. Looked up from germline, CDR1 is SGHKS and CDR2 is YYEKEE (reference sequence). V shed 4 bases and J shed 0 bases, with 1 base lying between them. CDR3 size: 11 residues. CDR3 amino acids: CASSVNTEAFF. Written as DNA, the CDR3 is TGTGCCAGCAGCGTGAACACTGAAGCTTTCTTT.

The chain combines TRBV29-1 with TRBJ2-3; D is possibly TRBD2 (6 bases). V was trimmed by 7 bases and J by 0 bases, leaving 14 bases between them. Germline values: CDR1 SQVTM, CDR2 ANQGSEA. The CDR3 has 14 amino acids. The CDR3 sequence is CSAGAEGSTDTQYF. The DNA of the CDR3 is TGCAGCGCCGGAGCGGAGGGAAGCACAGATACGCAGTATTTT.

The CDR3 protein is CASSVDPDQPQHF. CDR3 coding DNA: TGTGCCAGCAGCGTAGATCCCGATCAGCCCCAGCATTTT. V usage is TRBV9 and J usage is TRBJ1-5; D call uncertain. The V gene's germline CDR1 is SGDLS and CDR2 YYNGEE. The CDR3 loop spans 13 amino acids. V lost 0 bases and J lost 5, with 6 bases in between.

The genes are TRBV5-1 and TRBJ2-3, with TRBD2 matching over 11 bases. The CDR3 extends over 16 amino acids. V trimming: 4 bases; J trimming: 5 bases; junction bases outside the gene matches: 9. Germline CDR1 and CDR2: SGHRS and YFSETQ. The CDR3 sequence is CASSGNSGTSGDTQYF. CDR3 in DNA: TGCGCCAGCAGCGGCAATTCCGGGACTAGCGGAGATACGCAGTATTTT.

The rearrangement links TRBV7-2 to TRBJ1-2; tentatively, D is TRBD1 (5 bases). The CDR3 sequence is 14 residues long. The V end lost 1 base, the J end lost 6 bases, and 12 bases lay between the germline ends. Germline CDR1 is SGHTA and CDR2 is FQGNSA. CDR3 residues: CASSLGLGGDGYTF. The CDR3 region has the DNA TGTGCCAGCAGCTTAGGTCTCGGGGGGGATGGCTACACCTTC.

CDR3 nucleotides: TGTGCCAGCAGCCCCCACACCTTAGGGGAGCAGTTCTTC. Its protein product is CASSPHTLGEQFF. The chain uses TRBV7-3 and TRBJ2-1, with D unclear. Germline V gene lookup returns CDR1 SGHTA and CDR2 FQGTGA. Trimming took 5 bases from V and 10 from J, leaving 15 bases between them. This CDR3 has 13 residues.

The rearrangement uses TRBV18 and TRBJ2-2; maybe TRBD1 (7 bases). Germline loops: CDR1 KGHSH, CDR2 LQKENI. CDR3 size: 15 residues. V lost 8 bases, J lost 4 bases, and 17 bases lay in between. The CDR3 DNA follows: TGTGCCAGCGCGGAGAACAGGGGAGGCACCGGGGAGCTGTTTTTT. Its translation is CASAENRGGTGELFF.

In its sample, this clone was seen a few times. This chain uses TRBV27 with TRBJ2-7, with 8 bases identical to TRBD2. The CDR3 is 15 amino acids. Trimming cost V 0 bases and J 2 bases; bases outside gene matches: 3. Per germline, CDR1 MNHEY and CDR2 SMNVEV (reference sequence). Here the CDR3 DNA reads TGTGCCAGCAGTTTATCGCCCGGGAGGGCCTACGAGCAGTACTTC. Translated, it gives CASSLSPGRAYEQYF.

The chain carries TRBV2 and TRBJ1-1; D may be TRBD1 (5 bases). The CDR3 is made up of 15 amino acids. V was pared by 7 bases and J by 3 bases, with 18 bases between. Germline CDR1 and CDR2: SNHLY and FYNNEI. In DNA, the CDR3 is TGTGCCAGCACCCCCAGGAGGGGCGCGGACACTGAAGCTTTCTTT. Translation: CASTPRRGADTEAFF.

This chain uses TRBV13 with TRBJ2-5; perhaps D is TRBD1 or TRBD2 (5 bases each). This CDR3 has 13 amino acids. The germline V gene has CDR1 PRHDT and CDR2 FYEKMQ (reference sequence). Trimming shortened V by 3 bases and J by 5 bases, and 10 bases separated the two germline ends. CDR3 in amino acids: CASSLGVRETQYF. As DNA, the CDR3 is TGTGCCAGCAGCTTGGGGGTCCGGGAGACCCAGTACTTC.

The chain uses TRBV4-2 and TRBJ1-1; D uncertain. The CDR3 extends over 15 amino acids. Trimming took off 4 bases at V and 9 bases at J, with 21 bases between the two ends. Per the germline V gene, CDR1 is LGHNA and CDR2 is YNFKEQ. The CDR3 region has the DNA TGTGCCAGCAGCCCGTCGCGGACTACGACCGGACAAGCTTTCTTT. Translation gives CASSPSRTTTGQAFF.

V is TRBV6-1 and J is TRBJ1-4; possible D gene TRBD1, 5 bases. The germline V gene encodes CDR1 MNHNS and CDR2 SASEGT. Trimming removed 8 bases at V and 8 bases at J, with 21 bases between. The CDR3 has 15 amino acids. The DNA for the CDR3 is TGTGCCAGCCTTCCCCCGAGGGGTAGTGGAGAAAAACTGTTTTTT. Protein sequence: CASLPPRGSGEKLFF.

This chain connects TRBV5-1 to TRBJ1-6; 9 bases align to TRBD1. This CDR3 region has 14 residues. Per germline, CDR1 SGHRS and CDR2 YFSETQ. Trimming cost V 5 bases and J 3 bases; bases outside gene matches: 0. CDR3 sequence: CASRGQGYNSPLHF. The CDR3 DNA reads as TGCGCCAGCAGGGGACAGGGCTATAATTCACCCCTCCACTTT. Drawing the rest from reference TRBV5-1 and TRBJ1-6, the complete variable domain is KAGVTQTPRYLIKTRGQQVTLSCSPISGHRSVSWYQQTPGQGLQFLFEYFSETQRNKGNFPGRFSGRQFSNSRSEMNVSTLELGDSALYLCASRGQGYNSPLHFGNGTRLTVT.

The chain uses TRBV19 and TRBJ2-4, with TRBD1 matching over 8 bases. V shed 0 bases, J shed 9 bases, and the junction held 4 bases outside the gene matches. Germline CDR1 and CDR2: LNHDA and SQIVND (reference sequence). The CDR3 is made up of 14 amino acids. Written as DNA, the CDR3 is TGTGCCAGTAGTATAGAAAACACAGGGGGCATTCAGTACTTC. It specifies CASSIENTGGIQYF.

The chain recombines TRBV6-5 with TRBJ1-1; D is unclear. The CDR3 extends over 13 amino acids. V dropped 2 bases and J dropped 4 bases, with 8 bases sitting between them. Looked up from germline, CDR1 is MNHEY and CDR2 is SVGAGI. The CDR3 reads CASSYDLGTEAFF. CDR3 DNA: TGTGCCAGCAGTTACGATTTGGGCACTGAAGCTTTCTTT.

This chain uses TRBV18 with TRBJ2-3, with 11 nucleotides matching TRBD2. V was clipped by 6 bases and J by 1 base; unmatched bases: 6. There are 16 residues in the CDR3. Germline lookup yields CDR1 KGHSH and CDR2 LQKENI. Written as DNA, the CDR3 is TGTGCCAGCTCGCCGATAGCGGGAGGGGGCACAGATACGCAGTATTTT. Translation gives CASSPIAGGGTDTQYF.

CDR3 in amino acids: CASSELGYTF. The CDR3, as DNA: TGTGCCAGCAGTGAATTGGGCTACACCTTC. V usage is TRBV6-1 and J usage is TRBJ1-2; the D is unclear. The V gene lost 2 bases and the J gene lost 8 bases, with 3 bases spanning the gap. CDR1 MNHNS and CDR2 SASEGT come from the germline V gene. The CDR3 consists of 10 residues.

The V and J genes are TRBV3-1 (or the pseudogene TRBV3-2) and TRBJ1-2; the D is unclear. The CDR3 consists of 13 residues. Germline CDR1 and CDR2: LGHDT and YNNKEL (reference sequence). The V gene lost 4 bases and the J gene lost 4 bases, with 10 bases spanning the gap. CDR3 residues: CASSLGPGYGYTF. The CDR3 DNA reads TGTGCCAGCAGCCTCGGCCCGGGCTATGGCTACACCTTC.

The table lists this clone with a count of one. V is TRBV27 and J is TRBJ1-1; unclear D gene. Trimming pared 3 bases from V and 1 base from J, leaving 15 bases between. The CDR3 is 16 residues long. Germline V gene data show CDR1 as MNHEY and CDR2 as SMNVEV (reference sequence). The CDR3, as DNA: TGTGCCAGCAGTTTCGGACCCTCACACCGGAACACTGAAGCTTTCTTT. As protein: CASSFGPSHRNTEAFF.

V and J are TRBV29-1 and TRBJ2-6; D is ambiguous. This CDR3 is built from 14 residues. Germline-derived CDR1 and CDR2 are SQVTM and ANQGSEA. Trimming took 2 bases from V and 2 from J, leaving 7 bases between them. The CDR3 here is CSVERTAGANVLTF. CDR3 coding DNA: TGCAGCGTTGAAAGGACGGCTGGGGCCAACGTCCTGACTTTC.

V and J are TRBV4-1 and TRBJ2-3, with a weak D call TRBD2 (5 bases). Germline V gives CDR1 MGHRA, CDR2 YSYEKL. V lost 2 bases to trimming and J lost 6 bases, with 15 bases between them. The CDR3 runs 15 residues. DNA for the CDR3: TGCGCCAGCAGCCAACGCGGACGGGAAGCTGATACGCAGTATTTT. This sequence encodes CASSQRGREADTQYF.

The DNA of the CDR3 is TGTGCCAGCAGCTTGTTTTCCAGGGAGGGTCGTGAAAAACTGTTTTTT. Protein sequence: CASSLFSREGREKLFF. V usage is TRBV5-5 and J usage is TRBJ1-4, with D perhaps matching TRBD1 (5 bases). The CDR3 is 16 residues long. Trimming pared 1 base from V and 7 bases from J, leaving 17 bases between. From germline, CDR1 is SGHKS and CDR2 YYEKEE (reference sequence). Filled out from reference TRBV5-5 and TRBJ1-4, the complete variable domain reads DAGVTQSPTHLIKTRGQQVTLRCSPISGHKSVSWYQQVLGQGPQFIFQYYEKEERGRGNFPDRFSARQFPNYSSELNVNALLLGDSALYLCASSLFSREGREKLFFGSGTQLSVL.